This T cell receptor beta chain was profiled in a study of esophageal squamous cell carcinoma tumors (dated by TCRdb to the early 2020s). At the level of the whole study: Patients were split into immuno relation high and low groups by principal component analysis with K-means clustering of immunohistochemical T-cell and checkpoint marker values. The 10 to 11 cases yielded 1,671,742 total TCRalpha reads and 1 million to 1.4 million total TCRbeta reads, of which approximately 32,000 and 35,000, respectively, were unique. The goal of the study was to evaluate both the diversity of the TCR repertoire and the shared TCR repertoires of T cells inside the tumor environment of esophageal squamous cell carcinoma. The wider cohort included 53 esophageal squamous cell carcinoma patients in Japan who were treated with surgery, of whom about 20 were high and some 30 were low immuno relation cases. TCR sequencing covered around 10 patients: five randomly selected high immuno relation cases and five background-matched low immuno relation cases. What the authors observed across the whole study: Shared V|J recombination candidates may have been selected by chance because variation in the TCRalphabeta repertoire was large. About 30% of the 10 cases showed a single dominant TCRalpha VJ recombination with apparently reduced TCRalpha diversity. Only a few cases were included in the TCR repertoire analysis, and no investigation at the CDR3 clonotype level was performed. Roughly 29 TRAV|TRAJ and 20 to 25 TRBV|TRBJ combinations, including TRAV13-1|TRAJ22 and TRBV7-9|TRBJ2-7, appeared to be shared among high immuno relation cases. Total TCR repertoire counts did not differ between groups, but significant repertoire counts were higher in the high immuno relation group. Since the TCRalpha and TCRbeta chains were sequenced separately, neither the chain pairing nor the recognized antigens could be determined.

This clonotype appeared many times. What this receptor recognizes is not known. The input lacks base qualities; no much larger clone sits a single base away. Based on the germline V gene, the CDR1 and CDR2 sequences are MNHEY and SVGEGT. The CDR3 spans 15 residues, from the cysteine through the phenylalanine. Of the read, only the CDR3 DNA is kept; its 45 bases are in frame from base 1. A distance of 8 bases separates the germline ends of V and J, which lose 2 bases and 3 bases respectively. Anyone who had received neoadjuvant chemotherapy or who was missing clinical information was not enrolled. The TCR-sequenced cases shown were male, and subtotal esophagectomy with 2- or 3-field lymphadenectomy was performed in the TCR-sequenced cases shown. A Qiagen AllPrep kit was used to extract RNA from bulk tumor tissue sections, and T cells were not sorted. Until RNA extraction, small sections of surgically resected tumor tissue were kept in RNAlater reagent at -80 degrees C.

Library generation was performed with 5' RACE. PCR with KAPA HiFi used TCRalpha or TCRbeta constant-region primers plus a P20EA primer, followed by nested second PCR with CA2 or CB2. TCR genes were amplified by unbiased adaptor ligation RT-PCR, with reverse transcription by Superscript III and a polyT18-containing BSL-18E primer. Once second-strand synthesis and blunting were done, the P10EA/P20EA adaptor was ligated onto the 5' end of the cDNA, and NotI digestion came next. The first and second PCRs ran 20 cycles of 98°C for 20 s, 65°C for 30 s and 72°C for 1 min. The Nextera XT Index kit v2 Set A was used to index the amplicons, which were pooled in equimolar amounts and quantified with a Qubit 2.0 Fluorometer. For sequencing, the Illumina MiSeq platform generated 2x300 bp paired-end reads. Per the authors' processing: Repertoire Genesis software ver.1.0 assigned each read to V and J genes according to the highest identity with IMGT reference sequences. The CDR3 region was defined as running from Cys104 to Phe118 plus Gly119 and was then translated, while a unique sequence read was defined by a distinct combination of V, J and CDR3 amino acids. Shared V|J combinations were chosen if significant in both a Fisher's exact test in edgeR and a Mann Whitney U test. After singletons were removed and 500 repertoire combinations were bootstrapped, the repertoire dissimilarity index was calculated with the R rdi package. In-frame beta chains were kept once TCRdb had trimmed the public reads at Q25 with fastp and called clones with MiXCR. Each entry merges the rows of one CDR3 protein and shows their most common DNA and genes. TCRdb, rather than the study authors, made the V and J calls. Recorded for this sample are roughly 5,300 distinct CDR3 sequences; about 20% of them occurred a single time. The ten largest clonotypes hold roughly 31% of the sample.

The source of this sequence is a man aged 45 to 79 with esophageal squamous cell carcinoma. In this chain, TRBV6-2 or TRBV6-3 is recombined with TRBJ2-6; the D call is tentative, TRBD1 or TRBD2, as each matches 5 bases. Sequencing was carried out using tumor tissue. The nucleotide sequence reads TGTGCCAGCAGTTACCTTGGGGGTGGGGCCAACGTCCTGACTTTC. Its translation is CASSYLGGGANVLTF.